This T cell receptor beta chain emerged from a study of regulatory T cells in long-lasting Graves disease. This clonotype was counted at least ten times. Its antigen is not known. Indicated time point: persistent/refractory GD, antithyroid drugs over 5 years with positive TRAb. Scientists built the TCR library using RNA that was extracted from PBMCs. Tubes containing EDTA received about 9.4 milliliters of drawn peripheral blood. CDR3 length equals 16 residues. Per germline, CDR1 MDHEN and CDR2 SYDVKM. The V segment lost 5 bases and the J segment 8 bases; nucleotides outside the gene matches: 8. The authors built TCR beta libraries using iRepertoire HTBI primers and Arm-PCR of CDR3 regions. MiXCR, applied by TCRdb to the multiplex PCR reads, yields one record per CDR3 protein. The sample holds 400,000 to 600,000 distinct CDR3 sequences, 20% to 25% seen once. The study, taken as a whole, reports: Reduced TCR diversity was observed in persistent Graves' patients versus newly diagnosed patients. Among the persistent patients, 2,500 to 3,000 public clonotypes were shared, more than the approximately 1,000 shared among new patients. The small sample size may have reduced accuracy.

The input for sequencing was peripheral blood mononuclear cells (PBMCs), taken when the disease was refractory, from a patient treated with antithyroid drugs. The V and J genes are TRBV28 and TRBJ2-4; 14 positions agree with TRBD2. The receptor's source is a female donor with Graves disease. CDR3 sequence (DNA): TGTGCCAGCAGTATACCAGGGGGACTAGCGGGAGACATTCAGTACTTC. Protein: CASSIPGGLAGDIQYF.